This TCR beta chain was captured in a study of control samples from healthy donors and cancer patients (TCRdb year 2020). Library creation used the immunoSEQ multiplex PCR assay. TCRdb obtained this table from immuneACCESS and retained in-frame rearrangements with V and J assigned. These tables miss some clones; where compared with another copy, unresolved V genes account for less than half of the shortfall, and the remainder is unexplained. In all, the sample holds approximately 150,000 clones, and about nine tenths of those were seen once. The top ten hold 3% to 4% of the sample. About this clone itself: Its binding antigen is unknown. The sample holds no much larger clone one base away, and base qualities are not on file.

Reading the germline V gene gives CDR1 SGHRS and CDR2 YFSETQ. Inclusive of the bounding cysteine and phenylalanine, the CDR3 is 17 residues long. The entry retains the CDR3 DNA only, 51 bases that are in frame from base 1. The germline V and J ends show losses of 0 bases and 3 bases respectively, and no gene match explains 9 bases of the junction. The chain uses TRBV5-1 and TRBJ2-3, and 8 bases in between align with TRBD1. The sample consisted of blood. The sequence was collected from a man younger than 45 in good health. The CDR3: CASSLVGGTGATDTQYF. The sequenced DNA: TGCGCCAGCAGCTTGGTAGGGGGGACAGGAGCGACAGATACGCAGTATTTT.